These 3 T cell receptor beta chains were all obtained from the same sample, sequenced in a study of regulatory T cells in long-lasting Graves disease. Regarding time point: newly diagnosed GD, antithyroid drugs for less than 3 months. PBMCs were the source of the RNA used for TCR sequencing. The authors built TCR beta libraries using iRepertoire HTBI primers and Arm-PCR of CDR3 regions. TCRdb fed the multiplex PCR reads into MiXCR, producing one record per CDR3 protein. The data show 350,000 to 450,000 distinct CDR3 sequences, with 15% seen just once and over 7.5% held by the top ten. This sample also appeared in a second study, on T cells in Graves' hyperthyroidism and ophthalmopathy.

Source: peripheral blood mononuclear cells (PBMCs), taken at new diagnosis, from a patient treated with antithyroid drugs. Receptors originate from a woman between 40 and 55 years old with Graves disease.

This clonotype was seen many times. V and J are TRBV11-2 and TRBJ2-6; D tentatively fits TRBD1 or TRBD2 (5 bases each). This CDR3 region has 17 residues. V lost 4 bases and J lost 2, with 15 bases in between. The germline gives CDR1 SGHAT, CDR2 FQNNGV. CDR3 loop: CASSSLRVRAGANVLTF. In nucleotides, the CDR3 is TGTGCCAGCAGCTCGCTCAGGGTGCGGGCTGGGGCCAACGTCCTGACTTTC. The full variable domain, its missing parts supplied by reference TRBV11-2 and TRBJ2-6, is EAGVAQSPRYKIIEKRQSVAFWCNPISGHATLYWYQQILGQGPKLLIQFQNNGVVDDSQLPKDRFSAERLKGVDSTLKIQPAKLEDSAVYLCASSSLRVRAGANVLTFGAGSRLTVL.

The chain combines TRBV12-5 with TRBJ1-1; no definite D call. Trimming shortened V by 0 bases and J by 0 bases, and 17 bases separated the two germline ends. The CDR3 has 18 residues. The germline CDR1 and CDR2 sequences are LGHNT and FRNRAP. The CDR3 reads CASGLVPADSRLNTEAFF. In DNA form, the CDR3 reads TGTGCTAGTGGTTTGGTACCCGCAGACTCACGGCTGAACACTGAAGCTTTCTTT.

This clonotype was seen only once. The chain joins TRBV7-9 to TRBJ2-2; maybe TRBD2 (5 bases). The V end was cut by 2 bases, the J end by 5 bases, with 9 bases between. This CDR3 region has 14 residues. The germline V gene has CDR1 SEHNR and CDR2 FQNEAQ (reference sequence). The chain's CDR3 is CASSLTGVTGELFF. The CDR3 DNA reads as TGTGCCAGCAGCTTAACCGGGGTGACCGGGGAGCTGTTTTTT.